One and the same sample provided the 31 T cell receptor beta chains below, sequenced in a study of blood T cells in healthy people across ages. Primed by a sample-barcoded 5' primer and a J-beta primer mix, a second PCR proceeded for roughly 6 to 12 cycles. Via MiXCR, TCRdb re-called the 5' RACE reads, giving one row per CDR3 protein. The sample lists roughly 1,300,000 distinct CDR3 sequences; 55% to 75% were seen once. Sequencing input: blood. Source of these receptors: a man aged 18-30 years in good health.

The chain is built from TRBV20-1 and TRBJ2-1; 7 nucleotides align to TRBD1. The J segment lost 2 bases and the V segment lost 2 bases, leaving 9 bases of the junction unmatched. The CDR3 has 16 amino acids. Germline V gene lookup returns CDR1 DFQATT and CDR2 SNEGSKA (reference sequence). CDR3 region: CSARSRTGLTYNEQFF. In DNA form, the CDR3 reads TGCAGTGCTAGATCAAGGACAGGTCTGACCTACAATGAGCAGTTCTTC.

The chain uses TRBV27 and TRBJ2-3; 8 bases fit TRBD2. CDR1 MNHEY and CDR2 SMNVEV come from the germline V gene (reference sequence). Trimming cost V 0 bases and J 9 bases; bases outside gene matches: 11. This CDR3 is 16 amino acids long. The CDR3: CASSLSYGGAKKTQYF. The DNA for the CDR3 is TGTGCCAGCAGTTTATCATACGGGGGGGCCAAGAAAACGCAGTATTTT.

The CDR3 DNA is TGCAGTGCCAGGGTAGCGGAGAACCAAGAGACCCAGTACTTC. This sequence encodes CSARVAENQETQYF. V and J are TRBV20-1 and TRBJ2-5; D perhaps matches TRBD2 (6 bases). This CDR3 spans 14 amino acids. CDR1 is DFQATT, CDR2 SNEGSKA, per germline (reference sequence). V was clipped by 6 bases and J by 0 bases, with 14 bases between them.

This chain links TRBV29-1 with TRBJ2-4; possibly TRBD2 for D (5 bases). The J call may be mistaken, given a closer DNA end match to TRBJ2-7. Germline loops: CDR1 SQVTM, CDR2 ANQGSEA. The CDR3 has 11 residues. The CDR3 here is CSVTRVNEQYF. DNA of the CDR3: TGCAGCGTCACGAGGGTGAACGAGCAGTACTTC.

The CDR3 DNA sequence: TGTGCCAGCAGTTCTGAGACCTACAAAAACATTCAGTACTTC. It codes for CASSSETYKNIQYF. The V gene is TRBV28, the J gene TRBJ2-4; D is uncertain. V was pared by 4 bases and J by 3 bases, with 10 bases between. The CDR3 contains 14 residues. CDR1 is MDHEN, CDR2 SYDVKM, per germline.

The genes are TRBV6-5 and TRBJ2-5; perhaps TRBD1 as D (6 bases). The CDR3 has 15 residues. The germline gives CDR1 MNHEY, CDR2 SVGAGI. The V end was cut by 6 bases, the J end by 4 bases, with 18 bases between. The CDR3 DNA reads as TGTGCCAGCAGCAGGGGTGAGGGGAATCCAGAGACCCAGTACTTC. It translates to CASSRGEGNPETQYF.

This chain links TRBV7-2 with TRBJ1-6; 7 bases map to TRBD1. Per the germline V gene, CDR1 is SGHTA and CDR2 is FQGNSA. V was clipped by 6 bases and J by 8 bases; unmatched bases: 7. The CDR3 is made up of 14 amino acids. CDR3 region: CASSRDSSYSPLHF. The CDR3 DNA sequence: TGTGCCAGCAGTCGGGACAGCTCCTATTCACCCCTCCACTTT.

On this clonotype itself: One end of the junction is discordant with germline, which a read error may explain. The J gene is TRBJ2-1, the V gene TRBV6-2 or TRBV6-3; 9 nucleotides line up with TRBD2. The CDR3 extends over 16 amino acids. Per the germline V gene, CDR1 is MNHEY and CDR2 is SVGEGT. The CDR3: CAGSYPGGLAGYEQFF. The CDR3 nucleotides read TGTGCCGGCAGTTACCCAGGGGGGCTAGCGGGGTATGAGCAGTTCTTC.

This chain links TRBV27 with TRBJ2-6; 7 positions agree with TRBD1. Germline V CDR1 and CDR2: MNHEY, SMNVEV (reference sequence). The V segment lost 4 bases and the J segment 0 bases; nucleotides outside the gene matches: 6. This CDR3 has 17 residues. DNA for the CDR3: TGTGCCAGCAGTTATACAGGGGTCCACTCTGGGGCCAACGTCCTGACTTTC. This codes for CASSYTGVHSGANVLTF.

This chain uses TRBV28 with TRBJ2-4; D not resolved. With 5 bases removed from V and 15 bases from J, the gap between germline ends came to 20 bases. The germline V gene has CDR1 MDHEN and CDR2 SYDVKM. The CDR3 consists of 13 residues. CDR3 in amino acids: CASSVDGTYELYF. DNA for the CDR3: TGTGCCAGCAGTGTAGACGGTACCTACGAGCTGTACTTC.

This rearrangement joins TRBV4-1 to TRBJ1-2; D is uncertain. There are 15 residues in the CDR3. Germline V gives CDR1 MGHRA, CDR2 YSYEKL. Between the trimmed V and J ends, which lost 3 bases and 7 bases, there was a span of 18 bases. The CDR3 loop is CASSQPRKVLSGYTF. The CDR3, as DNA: TGCGCCAGCAGCCAGCCCAGGAAGGTGTTAAGTGGCTACACCTTC.

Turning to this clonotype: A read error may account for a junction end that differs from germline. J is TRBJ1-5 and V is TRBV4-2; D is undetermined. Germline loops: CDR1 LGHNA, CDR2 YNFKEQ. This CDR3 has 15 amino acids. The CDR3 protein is CASSKEWTGNQPQHF. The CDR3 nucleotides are TGTGCCAGCAGCAAAGAGTGGACGGGGAATCAGCCCCAGCATTTT.

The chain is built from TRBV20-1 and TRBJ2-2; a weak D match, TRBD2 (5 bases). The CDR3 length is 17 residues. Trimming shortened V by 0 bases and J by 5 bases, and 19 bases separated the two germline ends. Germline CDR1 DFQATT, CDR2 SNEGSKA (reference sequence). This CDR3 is CSARDIASPSWTGELFF. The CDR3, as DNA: TGCAGTGCTAGAGATATAGCGTCTCCCTCTTGGACCGGGGAGCTGTTTTTT.

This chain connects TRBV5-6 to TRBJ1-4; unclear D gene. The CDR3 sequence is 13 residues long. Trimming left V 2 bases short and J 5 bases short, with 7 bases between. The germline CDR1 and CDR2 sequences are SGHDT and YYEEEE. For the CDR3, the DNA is TGTGCCAGCAGCTTCCTCTTAAATGAAAAACTGTTTTTT. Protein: CASSFLLNEKLFF.

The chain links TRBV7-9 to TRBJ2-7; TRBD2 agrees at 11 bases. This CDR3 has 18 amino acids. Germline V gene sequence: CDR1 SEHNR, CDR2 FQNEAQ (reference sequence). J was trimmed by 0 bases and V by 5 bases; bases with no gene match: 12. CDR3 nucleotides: TGTGCCAGCAGCCCCACTAGCGGGGGCCCAAGGAGCTCCTACGAGCAGTACTTC. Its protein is CASSPTSGGPRSSYEQYF. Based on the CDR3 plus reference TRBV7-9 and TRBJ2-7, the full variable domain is DTGVSQNPRHKITKRGQNVTFRCDPISEHNRLYWYRQTLGQGPEFLTYFQNEAQLEKSRLLSDRFSAERPKGSFSTLEIQRTEQGDSAMYLCASSPTSGGPRSSYEQYFGPGTRLTVT.

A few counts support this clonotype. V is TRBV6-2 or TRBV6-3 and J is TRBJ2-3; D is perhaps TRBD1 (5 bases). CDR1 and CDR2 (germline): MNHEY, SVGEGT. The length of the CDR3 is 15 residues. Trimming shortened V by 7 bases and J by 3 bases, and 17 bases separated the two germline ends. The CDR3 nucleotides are TGTGCCAGCAACTCAAAGGGGATAGGAACAGATACGCAGTATTTT. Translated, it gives CASNSKGIGTDTQYF.

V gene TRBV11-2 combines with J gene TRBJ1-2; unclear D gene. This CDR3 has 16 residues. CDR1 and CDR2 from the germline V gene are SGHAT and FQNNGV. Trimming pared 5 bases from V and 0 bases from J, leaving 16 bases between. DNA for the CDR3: TGTGCCAGCAGCCCCCTATTCGGTGGGGCTAACTATGGCTACACCTTC. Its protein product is CASSPLFGGANYGYTF.

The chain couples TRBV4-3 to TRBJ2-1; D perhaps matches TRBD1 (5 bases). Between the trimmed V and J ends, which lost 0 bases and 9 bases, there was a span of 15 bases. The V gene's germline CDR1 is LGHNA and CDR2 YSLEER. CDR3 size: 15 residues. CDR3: CASSQDRQGACEQFF. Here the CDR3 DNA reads TGCGCCAGCAGCCAAGATAGGCAGGGTGCCTGTGAGCAGTTCTTC.

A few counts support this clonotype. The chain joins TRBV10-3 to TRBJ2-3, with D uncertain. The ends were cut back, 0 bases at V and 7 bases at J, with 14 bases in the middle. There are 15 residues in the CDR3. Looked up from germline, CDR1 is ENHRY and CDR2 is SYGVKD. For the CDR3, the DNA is TGTGCCATCAGTGAGTCGGAAGGGTTGGTAAATACGCAGTATTTT. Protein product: CAISESEGLVNTQYF.

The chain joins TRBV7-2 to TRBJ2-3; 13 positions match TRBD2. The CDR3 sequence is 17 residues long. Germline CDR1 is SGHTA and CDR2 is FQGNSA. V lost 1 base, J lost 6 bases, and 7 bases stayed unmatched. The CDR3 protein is CASSLEAGLAGADTQYF. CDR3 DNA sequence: TGTGCCAGCAGCTTAGAGGCAGGACTAGCGGGAGCGGATACGCAGTATTTT.

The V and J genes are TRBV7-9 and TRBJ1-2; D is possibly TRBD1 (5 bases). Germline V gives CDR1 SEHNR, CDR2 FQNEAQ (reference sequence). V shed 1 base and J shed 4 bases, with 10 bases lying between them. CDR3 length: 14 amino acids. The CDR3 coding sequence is TGTGCCAGCAGCTTAGGAGGGGTCGTCTATGGCTACACCTTC. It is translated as CASSLGGVVYGYTF.

In nucleotides, the CDR3 is TGCGCCAGCAGCCAAGGGGTAGACTTTGGGCAGGGAAATGAAAAACTGTTTTTT. Its translation: CASSQGVDFGQGNEKLFF. The gene calls are TRBV4-1 and TRBJ1-4, with D possibly TRBD1 on 5 matching bases. Looked up from germline, CDR1 is MGHRA and CDR2 is YSYEKL. The germline V and J ends were trimmed by 1 base and 5 bases, with 20 bases remaining between them. This CDR3 spans 18 amino acids.

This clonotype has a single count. The CDR3 coding sequence is TGTGCCAGCAGTCATTCAGACGCCTACGAGCAGTACTTC. Translating it yields CASSHSDAYEQYF. The V gene is TRBV6-1, the J gene TRBJ2-7; D gene uncertain. Germline CDR1 MNHNS, CDR2 SASEGT. Trimming took off 5 bases at V and 2 bases at J, with 10 bases between the two ends. The CDR3 runs 13 residues.

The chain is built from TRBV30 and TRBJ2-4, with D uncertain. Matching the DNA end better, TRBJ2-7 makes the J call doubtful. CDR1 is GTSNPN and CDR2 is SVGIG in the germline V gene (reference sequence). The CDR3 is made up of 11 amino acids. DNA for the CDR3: TGTGCCTGGAGTGCAGCATACGAGCAGTACTTC. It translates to CAWSAAYEQYF.

The CDR3 nucleotides are TGTGCCACCAGTGACCGACGGACTAGCGGCTACAATGAGCAGTTCTTC. This gives the protein CATSDRRTSGYNEQFF. The J gene is TRBJ2-1, the V gene TRBV24-1; 10 bases fit TRBD2. Germline V gives CDR1 KGHDR, CDR2 SFDVKD. V dropped 4 bases and J dropped 3; count of bases not matched to a gene: 5. This CDR3 comprises 16 residues.

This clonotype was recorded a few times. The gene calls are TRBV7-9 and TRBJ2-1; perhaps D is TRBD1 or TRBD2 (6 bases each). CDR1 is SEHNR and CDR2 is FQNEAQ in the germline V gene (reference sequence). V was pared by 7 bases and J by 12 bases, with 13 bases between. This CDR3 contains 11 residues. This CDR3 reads CASTPGAWQFF. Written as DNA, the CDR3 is TGTGCCAGCACGCCGGGGGCATGGCAGTTCTTC.

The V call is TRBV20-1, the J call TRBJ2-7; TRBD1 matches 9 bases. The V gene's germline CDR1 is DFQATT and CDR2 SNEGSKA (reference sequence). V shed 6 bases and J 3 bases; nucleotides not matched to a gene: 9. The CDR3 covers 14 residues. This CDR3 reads CSAVQGAWIYEQYF. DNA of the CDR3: TGCAGTGCAGTACAGGGGGCTTGGATCTACGAGCAGTACTTC.

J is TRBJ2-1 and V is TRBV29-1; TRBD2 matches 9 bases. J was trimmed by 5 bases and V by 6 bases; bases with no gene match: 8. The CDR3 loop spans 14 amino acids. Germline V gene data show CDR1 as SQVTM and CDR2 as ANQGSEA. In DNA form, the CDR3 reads TGCAGCGTGCGGGGACTAGCCGAGAACAATGAGCAGTTCTTC. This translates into CSVRGLAENNEQFF.

CDR3 coding DNA: TGTGCCAGCAGCCTTGGGACACCGACCTATGGCTACACCTTC. Its translation is CASSLGTPTYGYTF. The chain carries TRBV13 and TRBJ1-2, with D possibly matching TRBD1 (6 bases). The CDR3 is made up of 14 amino acids. Germline V gives CDR1 PRHDT, CDR2 FYEKMQ (reference sequence). Deletions cut 5 bases from V and 4 bases from J, with 14 bases between.

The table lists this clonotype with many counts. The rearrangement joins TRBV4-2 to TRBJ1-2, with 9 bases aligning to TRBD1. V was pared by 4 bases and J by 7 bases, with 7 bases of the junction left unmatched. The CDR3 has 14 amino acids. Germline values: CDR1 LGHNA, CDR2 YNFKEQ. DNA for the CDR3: TGTGCCAGCAGCCTAGGGACAGGGTCCTCTGGCTACACCTTC. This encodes CASSLGTGSSGYTF.

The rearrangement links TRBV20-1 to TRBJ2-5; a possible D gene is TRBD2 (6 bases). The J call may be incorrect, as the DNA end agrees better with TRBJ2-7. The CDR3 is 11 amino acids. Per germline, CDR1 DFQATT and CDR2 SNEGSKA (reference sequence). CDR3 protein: CSTSGQTEQYF. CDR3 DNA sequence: TGCAGTACCAGCGGGCAGACCGAGCAGTACTTC.